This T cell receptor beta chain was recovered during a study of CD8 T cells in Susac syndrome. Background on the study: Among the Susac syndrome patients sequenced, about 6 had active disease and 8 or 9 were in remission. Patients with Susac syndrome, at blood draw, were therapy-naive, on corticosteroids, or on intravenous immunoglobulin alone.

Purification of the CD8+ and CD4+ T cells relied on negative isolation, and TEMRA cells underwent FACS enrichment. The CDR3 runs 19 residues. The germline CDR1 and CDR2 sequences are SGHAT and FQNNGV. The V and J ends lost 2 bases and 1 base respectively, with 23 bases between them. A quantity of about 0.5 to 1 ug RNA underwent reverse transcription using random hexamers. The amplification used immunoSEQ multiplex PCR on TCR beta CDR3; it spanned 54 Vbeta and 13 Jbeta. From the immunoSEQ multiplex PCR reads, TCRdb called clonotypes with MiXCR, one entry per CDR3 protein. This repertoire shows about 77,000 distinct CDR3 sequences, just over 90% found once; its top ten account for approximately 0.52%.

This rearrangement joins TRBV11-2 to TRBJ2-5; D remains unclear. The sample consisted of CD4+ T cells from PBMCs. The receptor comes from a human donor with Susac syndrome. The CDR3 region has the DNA TGTGCCAGCAGCTTAAAAGCAGGAGTCGCACGCGCCCTCCAAGAGACCCAGTACTTC. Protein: CASSLKAGVARALQETQYF.